This TCR beta chain was recovered during a study of long-term antiretroviral therapy in people with HIV. Investigators performed immunoSEQ version v3.0 at survey level. Using immunoSEQ multiplex PCR, the repertoire was profiled, and TCRdb retains in-frame clones only, with some absent. The sample has just under 20,000 clones; about nine tenths are singletons. Study outcomes and limitations: Narrower CDR3 length ranges marked HIV repertoires relative to controls.

Remarks on this clone: The antigen remains undetermined.

Unmatched junction bases numbered 9, after V lost 0 bases and J lost 6 bases. The CDR3 runs 16 residues. Per the germline V gene, CDR1 is LGHNA and CDR2 is YSLEER. The input for sequencing was unsorted PBMCs, taken 2.1 years after starting antiretroviral therapy. The chain joins TRBV4-3 to TRBJ2-3; TRBD2 matches 7 bases. This TCR was sampled from a young man with HIV. Here the CDR3 reads CASSQDFGGGRDTQYF. The CDR3 DNA reads TGCGCCAGCAGCCAAGACTTTGGGGGAGGGAGGGATACGCAGTATTTT.